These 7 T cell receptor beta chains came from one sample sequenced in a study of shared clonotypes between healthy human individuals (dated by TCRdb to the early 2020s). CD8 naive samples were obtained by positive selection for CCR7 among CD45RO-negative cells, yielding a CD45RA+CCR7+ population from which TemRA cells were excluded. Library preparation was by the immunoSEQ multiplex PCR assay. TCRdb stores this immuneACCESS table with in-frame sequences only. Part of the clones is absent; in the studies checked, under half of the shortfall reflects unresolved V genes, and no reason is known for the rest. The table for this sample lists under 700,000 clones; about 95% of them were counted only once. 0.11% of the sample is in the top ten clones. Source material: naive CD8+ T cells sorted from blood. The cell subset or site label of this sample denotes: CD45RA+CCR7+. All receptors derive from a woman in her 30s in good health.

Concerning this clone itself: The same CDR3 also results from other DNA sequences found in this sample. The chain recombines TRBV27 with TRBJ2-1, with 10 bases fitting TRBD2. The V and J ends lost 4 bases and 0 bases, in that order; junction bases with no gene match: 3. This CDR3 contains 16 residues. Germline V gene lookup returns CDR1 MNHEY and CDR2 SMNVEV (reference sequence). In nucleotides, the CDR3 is TGTGCCAGCAGTTCCCGGACTAGCGGCTCCTACAATGAGCAGTTCTTC. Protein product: CASSSRTSGSYNEQFF.

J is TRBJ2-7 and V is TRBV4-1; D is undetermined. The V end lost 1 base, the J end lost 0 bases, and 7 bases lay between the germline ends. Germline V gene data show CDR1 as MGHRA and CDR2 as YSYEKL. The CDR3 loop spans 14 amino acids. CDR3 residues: CASSQGRISYEQYF. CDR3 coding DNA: TGCGCCAGCAGCCAAGGTAGGATCTCCTACGAGCAGTACTTC.

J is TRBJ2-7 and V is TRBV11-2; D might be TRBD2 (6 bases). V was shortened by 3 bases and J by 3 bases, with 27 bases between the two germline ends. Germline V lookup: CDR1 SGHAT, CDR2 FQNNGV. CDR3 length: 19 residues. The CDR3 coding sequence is TGTGCCAGCAGCTTTCCTCAGGAGGGTGCGAGGGAGATCGTCTACGAGCAGTACTTC. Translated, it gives CASSFPQEGAREIVYEQYF. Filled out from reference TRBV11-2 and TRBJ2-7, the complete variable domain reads EAGVAQSPRYKIIEKRQSVAFWCNPISGHATLYWYQQILGQGPKLLIQFQNNGVVDDSQLPKDRFSAERLKGVDSTLKIQPAKLEDSAVYLCASSFPQEGAREIVYEQYFGPGTRLTVT.

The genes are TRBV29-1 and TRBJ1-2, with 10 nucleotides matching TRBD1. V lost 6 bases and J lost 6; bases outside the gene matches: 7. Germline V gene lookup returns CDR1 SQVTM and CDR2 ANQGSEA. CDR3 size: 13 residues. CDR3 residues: CSVPGDRGNGYTF. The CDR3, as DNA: TGCAGCGTACCCGGGGACAGGGGCAATGGCTACACCTTC.

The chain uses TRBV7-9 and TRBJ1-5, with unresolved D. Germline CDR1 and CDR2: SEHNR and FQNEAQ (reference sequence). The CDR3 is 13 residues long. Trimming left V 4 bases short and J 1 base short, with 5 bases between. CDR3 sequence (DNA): TGTGCCAGCAGCTACAGCAGCAATCAGCCCCAGCATTTT. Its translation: CASSYSSNQPQHF.

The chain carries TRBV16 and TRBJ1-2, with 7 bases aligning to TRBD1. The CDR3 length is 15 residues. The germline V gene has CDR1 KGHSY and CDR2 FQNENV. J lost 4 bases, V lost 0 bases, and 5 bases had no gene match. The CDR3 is CASSQSDRDFYGYTF. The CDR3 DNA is TGTGCCAGCAGCCAATCAGACAGGGACTTCTATGGCTACACCTTC.

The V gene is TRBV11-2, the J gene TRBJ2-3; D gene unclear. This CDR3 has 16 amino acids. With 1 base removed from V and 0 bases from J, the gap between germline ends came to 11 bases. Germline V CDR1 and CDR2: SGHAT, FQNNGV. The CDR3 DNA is TGTGCCAGCAGCTTAGGTACACAACCTAGCACAGATACGCAGTATTTT. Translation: CASSLGTQPSTDTQYF.